This T cell receptor (beta chain) was profiled in a study of patients and donors after allogeneic stem cell transplantation. This clonotype occurred a few times. TCRdb re-called the RT-PCR reads through MiXCR, storing one row per CDR3 protein. Seen here are about 960,000 distinct CDR3 sequences, roughly 18% observed once, and the top ten hold 5.5% to 6.5%. Germline-derived CDR1 and CDR2 are GTSNPN and SVGIG (reference sequence). The CDR3 is made up of 15 amino acids. V gave up 0 bases and J gave up 2 bases, with 8 bases separating them. V and J are TRBV30 and TRBJ2-6; D uncertain. Sequencing was performed on blood, either unsorted or a sorted T cell fraction (not recorded which). The receptor's source is a human donor who was either an allogeneic HSCT recipient or a stem cell or donor lymphocyte infusion donor (not recorded which). It is not recorded whose cells these are; they may come from a transplant donor. The CDR3 nucleotides read TGTGCCTGGAGTGTACCTGGGCCTGGGGCCAACGTCCTGACTTTC. Translation: CAWSVPGPGANVLTF.